This entry concerns a single TCR beta chain. Under the authors' procedure: Estimation of nucleated cell counts was performed using reference gene primer amplification. Produced via immunoSEQ multiplex PCR; TCRdb's table is partial and in-frame only. V and J calls and clone size are copied from that table; D and trimming were computed from the DNA. Of about 200,000 clones in the sample, around 82% were seen once. The sample comes from a study of blood T cell repertoires in COVID-19. Study-level background: The study drew acute and convalescent COVID-19 samples from the United States, Italy and Spain.

With V trimmed by 11 bases and J by 3 bases, 7 bases remained unmatched. Germline V lookup: CDR1 ENHRY, CDR2 SYGVKD. The CDR3 is made up of 14 amino acids. The source is a human donor in a cohort sampled during active COVID-19. The sample was peripheral blood. This chain connects TRBV10-3 to TRBJ2-2; the match to TRBD1 covers 9 bases. The CDR3: CALKRDRDTGELFF. CDR3 in DNA: TGTGCCTTAAAAAGGGACAGGGACACCGGGGAGCTGTTTTTT.